This entry lists 17 T cell receptor beta chains sequenced from one sample in a study of a mutant IDH1 vaccine in newly diagnosed glioma. No antigens are known for them. Described time point: week 5, during vaccination. Vaccination comprised doses that each held 300 ug of mutant IDH1 20-mer peptide, plus topical imiquimod. Generated by immunoSEQ multiplex PCR, the TCRdb table keeps only in-frame clones and is missing some. The sample lists over 50,000 clones, 85% to 90% occurring once. The input for sequencing was PBMCs, taken from a glioma patient whose treatment included an IDH1 peptide vaccine. Receptors originate from a woman in her thirties or forties with glioma.

This rearrangement joins TRBV6-1 to TRBJ1-2; D gene ambiguous. This CDR3 is built from 16 residues. Trimming shortened V by 2 bases and J by 2 bases, and 15 bases separated the two germline ends. Germline assignment: CDR1 MNHNS and CDR2 SASEGT. The CDR3 reads CASSEQFEARNYGYTF. The CDR3 DNA reads as TGTGCCAGCAGTGAACAATTCGAGGCAAGGAACTATGGCTACACCTTC.

The sample holds one count of this clone. CDR3 sequence (DNA): TGTGCCAGCAGCCAAGTTAGGGGACAGGGGTCCTACGAGCAGTACTTC. Translating gives CASSQVRGQGSYEQYF. The chain links TRBV4-2 to TRBJ2-7; 10 bases map to TRBD1. The CDR3 has 16 amino acids. Germline-derived CDR1 and CDR2 are LGHNA and YNFKEQ. The trim removed 1 base at V and 1 base at J, leaving 4 bases unmatched.

V usage is TRBV4-1 and J usage is TRBJ1-5, with D possibly TRBD1 on 5 matching bases. Trimming shortened V by 4 bases and J by 0 bases, and 7 bases separated the two germline ends. The CDR3 extends over 14 amino acids. Germline V gene sequence: CDR1 MGHRA, CDR2 YSYEKL. This CDR3 reads CASSRTGSNQPQHF. The DNA for the CDR3 is TGCGCCAGCAGCCGTACAGGTAGCAATCAGCCCCAGCATTTT.

The table lists this clone with a few counts. The rearrangement links TRBV28 to TRBJ1-2; the match to TRBD1 covers 7 bases. This CDR3 spans 14 amino acids. Trimming removed 11 bases from V and 0 bases from J; junction bases left unmatched: 9. Germline V lookup: CDR1 MDHEN, CDR2 SYDVKM. CDR3 nucleotides: TGTGCCGTGGGGAGGGGGCTAGCTAACTATGGCTACACCTTC. Protein sequence: CAVGRGLANYGYTF.

The chain joins TRBV4-1 to TRBJ1-5; possibly TRBD1 for D (6 bases). V lost 0 bases, J lost 1 base, and 10 bases lay in between. Germline assignment: CDR1 MGHRA and CDR2 YSYEKL. This CDR3 contains 16 residues. The CDR3 coding sequence is TGCGCCAGCAGCCAAGACAGGGGAATCAGCAATCAGCCCCAGCATTTT. Protein: CASSQDRGISNQPQHF.

V usage is TRBV2 and J usage is TRBJ2-7; D is perhaps TRBD1 (6 bases). V lost 3 bases to trimming and J lost 4 bases, with 13 bases between them. CDR1 SNHLY and CDR2 FYNNEI come from the germline V gene. This CDR3 region has 14 residues. The CDR3 here is CASSEGQGLYEQYF. CDR3 in DNA: TGTGCCAGCAGTGAGGGGCAGGGGTTGTACGAGCAGTACTTC.

V and J are TRBV10-2 and TRBJ2-7; D gene unclear. V lost 4 bases to trimming and J lost 5 bases, with 6 bases between them. This CDR3 comprises 11 residues. The germline gives CDR1 WSHSY, CDR2 SAAADI. The chain's CDR3 is CASSGGHEQYF. Here the CDR3 DNA reads TGCGCCAGCAGTGGGGGTCACGAGCAGTACTTC.

This chain connects TRBV6-5 to TRBJ2-1; the D gene is possibly TRBD1 (6 bases). The CDR3 consists of 12 residues. Trimming removed 5 bases from V and 9 bases from J, with 11 bases in between. CDR1 and CDR2 (germline): MNHEY, SVGAGI. The CDR3 nucleotides are TGTGCCAGCAGTACCCTAGGGGGTGAGCAGTTCTTC. Translation gives CASSTLGGEQFF.

The rearrangement joins TRBV6-5 to TRBJ1-5; D remains unclear. V was clipped by 4 bases and J by 3 bases, with 7 bases between them. The CDR3 is 13 amino acids. Germline lookup yields CDR1 MNHEY and CDR2 SVGAGI. CDR3 sequence (DNA): TGTGCCAGCAGTTTACCCGACAATCAGCCCCAGCATTTT. Translated, it gives CASSLPDNQPQHF.

Only one count was recorded for this clone. A read error may account for a junction end that differs from germline. This sequence joins TRBV5-1 and TRBJ2-7; 12 bases are a match to TRBD2. Germline V gives CDR1 SGHRS, CDR2 YFSETQ. This CDR3 has 15 amino acids. CDR3 in amino acids: CASSLTSGGSYEQYF. The CDR3 coding sequence is TGCGCCAGCAGCCTAACTAGCGGGGGGTCCTACGAGCAGTATTTC.

This clone was detected only a few times. This rearrangement joins TRBV29-1 to TRBJ1-2; D gene uncertain. The germline gives CDR1 SQVTM, CDR2 ANQGSEA. This CDR3 is 11 amino acids long. The germline V and J ends were trimmed by 5 bases and 4 bases, with 8 bases remaining between them. DNA for the CDR3: TGCAGCGTTCCCAGTGCCTATGGCTACACCTTC. Translation gives CSVPSAYGYTF.

The chain recombines TRBV19 with TRBJ1-4; 9 bases line up with TRBD1. This CDR3 spans 16 amino acids. CDR1 LNHDA and CDR2 SQIVND come from the germline V gene (reference sequence). V shed 4 bases and J 8 bases; nucleotides not matched to a gene: 11. Here the CDR3 DNA reads TGTGCCAGTAGTAACCTCGGACAGGGGAGAACGGAAAAACTGTTTTTT. Encoded protein: CASSNLGQGRTEKLFF.

This clone was detected once. V gene TRBV27 combines with J gene TRBJ1-5; D is undetermined. CDR1 is MNHEY and CDR2 is SMNVEV in the germline V gene (reference sequence). V shed 0 bases and J shed 1 base, with 4 bases lying between them. This CDR3 comprises 14 residues. CDR3 sequence reads: CASSLSISNQPQHF. In DNA, the CDR3 is TGTGCCAGCAGTTTATCCATCAGCAATCAGCCCCAGCATTTT.

The chain uses TRBV6-1 and TRBJ1-4; D gene uncertain. The germline CDR1 and CDR2 sequences are MNHNS and SASEGT. V gave up 5 bases and J gave up 1 base, with 11 bases separating them. The CDR3 has 15 residues. CDR3 sequence reads: CASSKSRETNEKLFF. CDR3 DNA: TGTGCCAGCAGTAAATCCCGGGAAACTAATGAAAAACTGTTTTTT.

The chain carries TRBV7-2 and TRBJ2-5, with 7 nucleotides matching TRBD2. Germline CDR1 and CDR2: SGHTA and FQGNSA. CDR3 length: 16 amino acids. J gave up 2 bases and V 0 bases, and 6 bases lay outside the gene matches. CDR3 in amino acids: CASSLALGGGQETQYF. The CDR3 DNA follows: TGTGCCAGCAGCTTAGCGCTTGGGGGGGGACAAGAGACCCAGTACTTC.

The chain employs TRBV2 and TRBJ1-2; D remains unclear. Germline CDR1 reads SNHLY; CDR2 reads FYNNEI. V was shortened by 7 bases and J by 3 bases, with 12 bases between the two germline ends. The CDR3 is 13 residues long. In DNA, the CDR3 is TGTGCCAGCACCACGGTCCTGCACTATGGCTACACCTTC. Translated: CASTTVLHYGYTF.

The V and J genes are TRBV12-5 and TRBJ2-7, with D perhaps matching TRBD2 (7 bases). V was clipped by 6 bases and J by 3 bases, with 12 bases between them. The CDR3 is 13 residues long. The germline CDR1 and CDR2 sequences are LGHNT and FRNRAP. DNA for the CDR3: TGTGCTAGTGGAGGGGGGGACGACTACGAGCAGTACTTC. Its protein product is CASGGGDDYEQYF. The full variable domain, completed using reference TRBV12-5 and TRBJ2-7, is DARVTQTPRHKVTEMGQEVTMRCQPILGHNTVFWYRQTMMQGLELLAYFRNRAPLDDSGMPKDRFSAEMPDATLATLKIQPSEPRDSAVYFCASGGGDDYEQYFGPGTRLTVT.